A single sample is the source of the 13 T cell receptor beta chains below, sequenced in a study of T cells in Graves' hyperthyroidism and ophthalmopathy. Amplified regions were TCR beta CDR3 sequences from RNA transcripts. The TCR CDR3 first-round RT-PCR relied on the HTBI primer set. MiXCR, applied by TCRdb to the multiplex PCR reads, yields one record per CDR3 protein. The profile covers around 690,000 distinct CDR3 sequences, with roughly 17% appearing a single time and around a sixth taken by the ten largest. Sequenced: blood. These receptor sequences come from a man aged 45-65 years with Graves' hyperthyroidism.

This clonotype was seen a single time. The V gene is TRBV29-1, the J gene TRBJ1-1; no clear D gene. The CDR3 runs 17 residues. The V gene lost 1 base and the J gene lost 0 bases, with 18 bases spanning the gap. Germline CDR1 is SQVTM and CDR2 is ANQGSEA. In DNA, the CDR3 is TGCAGCGTTGAAGCGCTTGTCGAGGACGGAATGAACACTGAAGCTTTCTTT. It specifies CSVEALVEDGMNTEAFF.

In this sample, this clonotype turned up a few times. A much larger clone sits a single nucleotide away, making a read error possible. This sequence joins TRBV10-3 and TRBJ2-7; 9 bases agree with TRBD2. The CDR3 sequence is 16 residues long. Germline lookup yields CDR1 ENHRY and CDR2 SYGVKD. CDR3 in amino acids: CAISSPTSASGTEQSF. The CDR3 nucleotides read TGTGCCATCAGTAGCCCTACCTCGGCTAGCGGGACCGAGCAGTCCTTC.

This clonotype occurred a few times. The rearrangement joins TRBV28 to TRBJ2-7; 7 bases are a match to TRBD1. CDR1 MDHEN and CDR2 SYDVKM come from the germline V gene. This CDR3 contains 15 residues. Germline trimming cut 1 base from V and 2 bases from J; bases unmatched to any gene: 5. The CDR3 region is CASSLSLGTAYEQYF. The CDR3 coding sequence is TGTGCCAGCAGTTTATCTTTAGGGACAGCCTACGAGCAGTACTTC.

The table lists this clonotype with many counts. The V gene is TRBV11-2, the J gene TRBJ2-7; tentative D call: TRBD2 (7 bases). This CDR3 region has 17 residues. V lost 5 bases and J 4 bases, leaving 24 bases between the germline ends. Germline V CDR1 and CDR2: SGHAT, FQNNGV. The CDR3 sequence is CASSAILVGGLVYEQYF. The CDR3 nucleotides are TGTGCCAGCAGCGCCATTCTGGTGGGGGGGCTCGTTTACGAGCAGTACTTC.

On this clonotype: Because the CDR3 is missing its conserved closing phenylalanine or tryptophan, this is likely a read error. This chain uses TRBV7-9 with TRBJ1-1; unclear D gene. Germline CDR1 and CDR2: SEHNR and FQNEAQ (reference sequence). Trimming shortened V by 1 base and J by 0 bases, and 12 bases separated the two germline ends. The CDR3 has 16 residues. CDR3 sequence: CASSLEETRLNTEAFI. CDR3 bases: TGTGCCAGCAGCTTAGAAGAAACCAGATTGAACACTGAAGCTTTCATT.

Ten or more counts support this clonotype. V and J are TRBV27 and TRBJ1-1, with TRBD1 matching 12 bases. The CDR3 consists of 16 residues. V trimming: 6 bases; J trimming: 5 bases; junction bases outside the gene matches: 10. Germline loops: CDR1 MNHEY, CDR2 SMNVEV (reference sequence). This chain's CDR3 is CASRESGQGARTEAFF. In DNA, the CDR3 is TGTGCCAGCAGAGAATCGGGACAGGGGGCTCGGACTGAAGCTTTCTTT.

This clonotype has ten or more counts. This chain joins TRBV7-8 and TRBJ2-5; D is tentatively TRBD1 or TRBD2 (5 bases each). V was shortened by 5 bases and J by 1 base, with 8 bases between the two germline ends. The CDR3 is 13 residues long. Germline CDR1 is SGHVS and CDR2 is FQNEAQ. The CDR3: CASSPGPQETQYF. In DNA, the CDR3 is TGTGCCAGCAGCCCGGGACCCCAAGAGACCCAGTACTTC.

Many counts were recorded for this clonotype. This sequence joins TRBV20-1 and TRBJ2-3, with a possible D match to TRBD1 (6 bases). The germline V and J ends were trimmed by 6 bases and 1 base, with 11 bases remaining between them. This CDR3 region has 13 residues. Germline CDR1 DFQATT, CDR2 SNEGSKA (reference sequence). This CDR3 is CSAPGEGTDTQYF. CDR3 nucleotide sequence: TGCAGTGCCCCAGGGGAAGGCACAGATACGCAGTATTTT.

There are a few counts of this clonotype. The chain combines TRBV4-3 with TRBJ2-5, with 12 bases matching TRBD2. CDR1 and CDR2 from the germline V gene are LGHNA and YSLEER. J gave up 6 bases and V 4 bases, and 6 bases lay outside the gene matches. CDR3 length: 15 residues. CDR3 DNA: TGCGCCAGCAGCCCTTATCTAGCGGGAGGGCAGACCCAGTACTTC. Protein: CASSPYLAGGQTQYF.

This chain links TRBV29-1 with TRBJ2-3, with D unresolved. The ends were cut back, 1 base at V and 4 bases at J, with 9 bases in the middle. There are 13 residues in the CDR3. CDR1 SQVTM and CDR2 ANQGSEA come from the germline V gene. CDR3 bases: TGCAGCGTTGAAGCCGAAGTCTCAGATACGCAGTATTTT. Translating it yields CSVEAEVSDTQYF.

The V call is TRBV19, the J call TRBJ2-1; the D gene is possibly TRBD2 (6 bases). Germline CDR1 is LNHDA and CDR2 is SQIVND (reference sequence). Between the trimmed V and J ends, which lost 5 bases and 9 bases, there was a span of 20 bases. This CDR3 has 15 amino acids. DNA of the CDR3: TGTGCCAGTAGTTTAGGATCTCCGGAGGGCGGTGAGCAGTTCTTC. It codes for CASSLGSPEGGEQFF.

The chain uses TRBV19 and TRBJ2-2; D is ambiguous. This CDR3 has 15 residues. V was trimmed by 6 bases and J by 2 bases, leaving 13 bases between them. Germline CDR1 reads LNHDA; CDR2 reads SQIVND (reference sequence). In DNA, the CDR3 is TGTGCCAGTAGCCGTCGACAAGCCAACACCGGGGAGCTGTTTTTT. It is translated as CASSRRQANTGELFF. Based on the CDR3 plus reference TRBV19 and TRBJ2-2, the full variable domain is DGGITQSPKYLFRKEGQNVTLSCEQNLNHDAMYWYRQDPGQGLRLIYYSQIVNDFQKGDIAEGYSVSREKKESFPLTVTSAQKNPTAFYLCASSRRQANTGELFFGEGSRLTVL.

The V and J genes are TRBV19 and TRBJ1-5, with D unclear. From germline, CDR1 is LNHDA and CDR2 SQIVND (reference sequence). The CDR3 runs 16 residues. The V end lost 6 bases, the J end lost 1 base, and 16 bases lay between the germline ends. The CDR3, as DNA: TGTGCCAGTAGCCTCGATGGCGTTACGAGCAATCAGCCCCAGCATTTT. Residues: CASSLDGVTSNQPQHF.